This is a list of T cell receptor beta chains from one sample in a study of shared clonotypes between healthy human individuals. Clones were sequenced by immunoSEQ multiplex PCR, and TCRdb holds only the in-frame ones, with some missing. The sample holds just over 2,000,000 clones; roughly 94% are singletons and the top ten take 0.13%. The sequencing sample was made of naive CD4+ T cells sorted from blood. These receptors originate from a man younger than 30 in good health. Both conserved end residues are part of each CDR3. Fields, in order: CDR3 protein, CDR3 DNA, V gene, D gene, J gene, clone size. A D gene is named only where the DNA matches it firmly. The size field is filled for only some rows; it gives once, few, many or a size class.

CASRLIEIAYSYEQYF,TGTGCAAGTCGCCTAATAGAGATAGCGTATTCCTACGAGCAGTACTTC,TRBV12-2,NA,TRBJ2-7,once
CAISDRDRGSGYTF,TGTGCCATCAGTGACCGGGACAGAGGTTCTGGCTACACCTTC,TRBV10-3,TRBD1,TRBJ1-2,NA
CASTGSTEAFF,TGTGCCAGCACGGGGAGCACTGAAGCTTTCTTT,TRBV6-6,NA,TRBJ1-1,NA
CASRAGEGINSPLHF,TGTGCCAGCAGGGCCGGGGAGGGAATTAATTCACCCCTCCACTTT,TRBV6-6,NA,TRBJ1-6,NA
CASSPTGGVGNTIYF,TGTGCCAGCAGTCCAACAGGGGGAGTTGGAAACACCATATATTTT,TRBV6-6,TRBD1,TRBJ1-3,once
CASSHSANTGELFF,TGCGCCAGCAGTCATTCCGCGAACACCGGGGAGCTGTTTTTT,TRBV4-1,NA,TRBJ2-2,NA
CASSDRGDGYTF,TGTGCCAGTAGCGACAGGGGGGATGGCTACACCTTC,TRBV19,TRBD1,TRBJ1-2,NA
CASSVTGHATNEKLFF,TGTGCCAGTAGTGTCACAGGACACGCAACTAATGAAAAACTGTTTTTT,TRBV19,NA,TRBJ1-4,NA
CASSFGHTGGPPDEQYF,TGCGCCAGCAGCTTTGGCCACACAGGGGGCCCCCCTGACGAGCAGTACTTC,TRBV5-1,TRBD1,TRBJ2-7,NA
CASRERGGMNTEAFF,TGTGCCAGCAGGGAACGGGGGGGCATGAACACTGAAGCTTTCTTT,TRBV2,NA,TRBJ1-1,NA
CASRGTLGSYEQYF,TGTGCCAGCAGAGGGACACTTGGCTCCTACGAGCAGTACTTC,TRBV6-5,NA,TRBJ2-7,NA
CASRGGQTEQFF,TGTGCCAGCAGGGGAGGACAGACTGAGCAGTTCTTC,TRBV2,NA,TRBJ2-1,NA
CASSLEGSGNPDEQFF,TGTGCCAGCAGCTTAGAGGGCAGCGGGAACCCCGATGAGCAGTTCTTC,TRBV7-9,TRBD2,TRBJ2-1,NA
CATADRGNTEAFF,TGTGCCACCGCGGACAGGGGGAACACTGAAGCTTTCTTT,TRBV10-3,TRBD1,TRBJ1-1,NA
CAWSNEKLFF,TGTGCCTGGTCTAATGAAAAACTGTTTTTT,TRBV30,NA,TRBJ1-4,NA
CASSLARGRDEKLFF,TGTGCCAGCAGCTTGGCCAGGGGGCGTGATGAAAAACTGTTTTTT,TRBV5-6,TRBD1,TRBJ1-4,NA
CAISLAVSTDTQYF,TGTGCCATCAGTCTAGCGGTGAGCACAGATACGCAGTATTTT,TRBV10-3,TRBD2,TRBJ2-3,NA
CSVARQSNTEAFF,TGCAGCGTTGCTAGACAATCGAACACTGAAGCTTTCTTT,TRBV29-1,NA,TRBJ1-1,NA
CASSPHGLAAASGANVLTF,TGTGCCAGCAGTCCTCACGGACTAGCTGCTGCCTCTGGGGCCAACGTCCTGACTTTC,TRBV28,TRBD2,TRBJ2-6,NA
CASSLSKGEDSIYGYTF,TGTGCCAGCAGTTTATCGAAGGGCGAGGACAGTATCTATGGCTACACCTTC,TRBV27,NA,TRBJ1-2,NA
CASSLAGQGRGAALHF,TGCGCCAGCAGCTTGGCCGGGCAGGGGAGGGGTGCAGCCCTCCACTTT,TRBV5-1,NA,TRBJ1-6,NA
CASSVGFRLGTHEQFF,TGTGCCAGCAGCGTAGGTTTTAGACTAGGGACCCATGAGCAGTTCTTC,TRBV9,NA,TRBJ2-1,NA